This T cell receptor (beta chain) derives from a study of cytomegalovirus exposure and HLA in healthy donors. Findings and caveats of the study: In vitro confirmation showed a few CMV-associated chains to be CMV antigen specific. TCR beta sequences numbering fewer than 20,000 were associated with HLA alleles at 0.05 false discovery rate in a later analysis. Later on, a genetic analysis was performed. It linked a missense variant in DCLRE1C with V- and J-gene trimming of TCR beta.

Use of 60 Vbeta and 13 Jbeta primers characterized the PCR. How the authors handled the data: In a later analysis, of about 80 million unique beta chains, some 10 million appeared in at least two donors. Method: immunoSEQ multiplex PCR; TCRdb's copy keeps in-frame clones and lacks some. V, J and clone size were drawn from that table, and D and trimming were deduced from the DNA. Recorded for this sample: about 39,000 clones. On this clone: What it binds is not known.

Trimming at V came to 3 bases and at J to 6 bases, leaving 3 bases not matched to a gene. Looked up from germline, CDR1 is WSHSY and CDR2 is SAAADI. This CDR3 comprises 15 residues. The clonotype comes from a male donor in good health and CMV-seronegative. V and J are TRBV10-2 and TRBJ2-3; 13 nucleotides match TRBD2. Sequenced: PBMCs. This CDR3 is CASSETSGGVDTQYF. CDR3 nucleotide sequence: TGCGCCAGCAGTGAAACTAGCGGGGGGGTCGATACGCAGTATTTT.